This T cell receptor beta chain stems from a study of cytomegalovirus exposure and HLA in healthy donors. Study observations and caveats: In an earlier analysis, in roughly 600 donors, most V segments appeared productive either ~90% or ~30% of the time. What a later analysis reportedly showed was that an Asian-associated ancestry cluster had fewer N-insertions than the roughly 720-donor mean. Later analysis showed most CMV-associated TCR beta chains appearing HLA-restricted.

Regarding this clone: Its cognate antigen is unknown.

Primers: 60 Vbeta forward and 13 Jbeta reverse. Repertoires were generated with immunoSEQ multiplex PCR, while TCRdb's copy carries only in-frame clones and drops some. The sample yields tens of thousands of clones, 65% to 85% seen once. What was sequenced was PBMCs. The sequence was obtained from a man aged 50-59 years in good health and CMV-seronegative.

The chain's CDR3 is CASRQSSSGSWNEQFF. The CDR3 DNA reads as TGTGCCAGCAGGCAATCTTCTAGCGGGAGTTGGAATGAGCAGTTCTTC. This chain uses TRBV28 with TRBJ2-1; 10 nucleotides agree with TRBD2. Trimming removed 6 bases from V and 7 bases from J; junction bases left unmatched: 12. Germline CDR1 reads MDHEN; CDR2 reads SYDVKM. The CDR3 covers 16 residues.